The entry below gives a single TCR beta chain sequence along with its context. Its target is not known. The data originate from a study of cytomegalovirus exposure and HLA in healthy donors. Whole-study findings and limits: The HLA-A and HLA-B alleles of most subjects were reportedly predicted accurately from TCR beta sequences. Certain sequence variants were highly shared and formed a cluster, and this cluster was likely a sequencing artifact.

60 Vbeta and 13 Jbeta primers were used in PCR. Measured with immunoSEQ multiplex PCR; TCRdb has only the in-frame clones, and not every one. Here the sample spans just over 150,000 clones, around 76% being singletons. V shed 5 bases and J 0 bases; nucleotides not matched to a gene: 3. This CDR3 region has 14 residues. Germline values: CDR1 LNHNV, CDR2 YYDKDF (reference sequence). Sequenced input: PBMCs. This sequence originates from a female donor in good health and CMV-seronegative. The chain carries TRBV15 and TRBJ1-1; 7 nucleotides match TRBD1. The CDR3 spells CATSHRGLNTEAFF. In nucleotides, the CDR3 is TGTGCCACCAGCCACAGGGGACTGAACACTGAAGCTTTCTTT.